Included here is one T cell receptor beta chain sequence, with context. Its specificity is unknown. Per germline, CDR1 SEHNR and CDR2 FQNEAQ (reference sequence). This CDR3 is 15 amino acids long. The V segment lost 5 bases and the J segment 1 base; nucleotides outside the gene matches: 5. These data come from a study of cytomegalovirus exposure and HLA in healthy donors. General study findings and limits: Associated with cytomegalovirus, according to the listing, were around 160 TCR beta chains.

It was with 60 Vbeta and 13 Jbeta primers that the PCR ran. The data were produced by immunoSEQ multiplex PCR, yet TCRdb's version contains in-frame clones alone and is incomplete. The sample holds about 120,000 clones, around 80% seen once. V is TRBV7-9 and J is TRBJ1-2; 9 positions match TRBD1. The sample taken for sequencing was PBMCs. This TCR derives from a female donor in good health and CMV-seropositive. CDR3 in amino acids: CASSTRQGVNYGYTF. The CDR3 nucleotides read TGTGCCAGCAGCACCCGACAGGGGGTTAACTATGGCTACACCTTC.